The T cell receptor (beta chain) described here comes from a study of shared clonotypes between healthy human individuals (dated by TCRdb to 2018 to 2020). For the study in its entirety: A couple of women and a few men aged 18 to 49 years were included in the cohort. For each donor, CD4 naive and CD4 memory were each given three plates, CD8 naive was given two plates, and CD8 memory was given one plate. To estimate repertoire size and how much clonotype sharing occurs between individuals, the study deeply sequenced the blood TCR repertoires of five healthy adults. Different laboratories and diverse techniques were used to prepare libraries and sequence TCR repertoires, to increase sequencing depth and limit assay-specific biases. Per donor, leukapheresis produced somewhere between about 0.8 and 9 billion PBMCs.

A remark on this clone: No cognate antigen has been identified for it. No base qualities exist here, and no much larger clone lies one base off it.

General study outcomes and caveats: Larger estimated clonotype richness was generally found for naive subsets than for memory subsets. Incomplete sequencing was indicated by rarefaction of sorted-subset datasets, despite the large sequencing depth. Because the study included only a small number of donors, the genetic and exposure-history diversity represented was limited. Sharing across several donors was observed for approximately 5% of naive CD4, 3.5% of naive CD8, about 2.5% of memory CD4, and about 0.38% of memory CD8 clonotypes. Compared with non-shared clonotypes, clonotypes shared by all four sorted-subset donors had higher generation probabilities. Based on pairwise subsampling, the degree of clonotype sharing among donors was expected to be affected by sequencing depth. Sampling was restricted to blood, and TCR repertoires in tissue are likely to differ from TCR repertoires in blood.

TCR CDR3 regions were amplified from genomic DNA by multiplex PCR using the deep immunoSEQ assay. Genomic DNA extracted from each cell subset was distributed evenly over all wells of several immunoSEQ 96-well plates, and each plate served as one replicate. For sorted subsets, approximately 190 ng of genomic DNA, equivalent to some 30,000 T cell genomes, went into each replicate PCR. Purified libraries were quantified with a Qubit 3.0 fluorometer, sized on a Bioanalyzer 2100, and re-quantified with the KAPA Library Quantification kit. A separate single-read 150-cycle Illumina NextSeq 550 flow cell was used to sequence each immunoSEQ 96-well plate. For the original study's pipeline: Because only junctional sequences without quality scores were contained in the immunoSEQ output, filtering matching that applied to full-length reads could not be performed. To assign V/J genes and CDR3, sequences were annotated against IMGT germline references using PyIR, a Python wrapper for IgBLAST v1.9. Any read was removed if the V/J assignment was weak (E-value above 1e-6), the CDR3 was missing, or the read contained stop codons, out-of-frame junctions, or ambiguous translated residues. V3J clonotypes were defined as sequences sharing an identical inferred V gene, J gene, and CDR3 amino acid sequence. Percentage overlap between repertoires was calculated by dividing the number of shared unique clonotypes by the size of the smaller repertoire. Repertoire richness was assessed with RTK rarefaction, the Chao1 estimator, and Recon v2.1 estimates of unobserved clonotypes. For all TCRbeta clonotypes obtained by the gDNA method from a few donors, generation probabilities were computed with OLGA. TCRdb holds this immuneACCESS table with in-frame rearrangements only. Some clones are missing; in checked studies, unresolved V genes explain under half, and the rest has no known cause. The V and J calls and the clone size are those of that table, but D and trimming were determined from the DNA. The sample has roughly 2.5 million clones on record, approximately 90% of them singletons. The top ten constitute about 0.13% of the sample.

The donors were healthy, HIV-negative adults with no recently reported acute infections or vaccinations. Only Caucasian adults living in Nashville, Tennessee, USA were represented among the donors. CD4+ T cells were enriched by magnetic negative selection; naive cells were then positively selected on CD45RA, and the negative fraction formed the memory subset. After blood collection by leukapheresis, PBMCs were isolated using Ficoll-Histopaque density gradient centrifugation and then cryopreserved in the vapor phase of liquid nitrogen. Purity and quantity of every magnetically sorted T cell population were checked by analytical flow cytometry. Genomic DNA was isolated from each sorted fraction and quantified by UV absorbance on a Nanodrop 2000c. Sequencing was performed on naive CD4+ T cells sorted from blood. The intended sense of this specimen's cell subset or site label: CD45RA+ positively selected. The clonotype comes from a man between 18 and 35 years old in good health.

The bases read TGTGCCAGTAGTATTAAGGTAATGTGGGGTCCAGGTCAGCCCCAGCATTTT. This codes for CASSIKVMWGPGQPQHF. Recombination connected TRBV19 to TRBJ1-5, with the D gene call left open. The cysteine opens and the phenylalanine closes a CDR3 of 17 amino acids. Left in the record is the CDR3 DNA by itself, 51 bases read in frame from the first base. CDR1 and CDR2 are read off the germline V gene (reference sequence) as LNHDA and SQIVND. Trimming costs V 3 bases and J 6 bases, and their ends lie 21 bases apart.